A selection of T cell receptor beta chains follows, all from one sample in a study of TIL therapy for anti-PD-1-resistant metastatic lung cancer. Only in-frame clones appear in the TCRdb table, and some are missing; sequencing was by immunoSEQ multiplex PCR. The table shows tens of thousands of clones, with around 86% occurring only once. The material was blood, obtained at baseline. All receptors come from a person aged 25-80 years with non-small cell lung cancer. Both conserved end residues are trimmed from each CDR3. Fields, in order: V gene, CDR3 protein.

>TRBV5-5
ASSLLWGTDTQY
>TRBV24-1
ATSDNRYSGYT
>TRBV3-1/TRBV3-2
ASSQQSGRTDTQY
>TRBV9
ASSATGGGNTIY
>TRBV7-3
ASSLRGGGTTDTQY
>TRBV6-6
ASSRGTSGGGTDTQY
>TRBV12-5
ASAPVVGVSSYNEQF
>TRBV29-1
SAGDSSNQPQH
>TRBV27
ASSLGRRVRTDTQY
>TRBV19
ASSTRTGYEQY
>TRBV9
ASSVGKAANYGYT
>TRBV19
ASTGNSYEQY
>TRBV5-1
ASSLDDAGNTEAF
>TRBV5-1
ASSPMGWTGDISYTGELF
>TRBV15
ATSRDVGSSPLH
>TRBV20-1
SASGLAGGELF
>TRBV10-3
AISAPGEQY
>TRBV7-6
ASSLDDGSSYEQY
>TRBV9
ASSVAGPGSSGYT
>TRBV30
AWSPAGYGYT
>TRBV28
ASSQGFRSPLH
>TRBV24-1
ATSALNTGELF
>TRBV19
ASSIPGQVYEQY
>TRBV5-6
ASSLYAINNYGYT